A single sample gave rise to the 2 T cell receptor beta chains below, sequenced in a study of T cell clonality in common variable immunodeficiency. This table comes from immunoSEQ multiplex PCR, and its TCRdb copy is limited to in-frame clones, with some not included. The repertoire consists of 40,000 to 60,000 clones, none detected only once. The sequenced sample consisted of peripheral blood mononuclear cells. The source of these receptors is a person aged 18 to 75 in good health.

Concerning this clone: The read gets to within 3 residues of the CDR3 end, and the germline J gene fills in the rest. The chain is built from TRBV19 and TRBJ1-5; no definite D call. Trimming stripped 2 bases from V and 1 base from J, with 15 bases between. This CDR3 is 17 amino acids long. Germline V gives CDR1 LNHDA, CDR2 SQIVND (reference sequence). The sequenced part of the CDR3 DNA is TGTGCCAGTAGTATACTAGCGCGGCCTTGGAGCAATCAGCCC. Protein product: CASSILARPWSNQP. The complete CDR3 protein is CASSILARPWSNQPQHF.

This clone was seen at least ten times. The read ends 3 residues early relative to the CDR3; the germline J gene fills the gap. The V call is TRBV20-1, the J call TRBJ2-2; the D is unclear. Germline assignment: CDR1 DFQATT and CDR2 SNEGSKA (reference sequence). The CDR3 totals 13 residues. CDR3 in amino acids: CSANGATNEKLFF. Partial CDR3 DNA: TGCAGTGCTAACGGTGCAACTAATGAAAAG.